The subject of this entry is one TCR beta chain. Its antigen remains unidentified. Sequencing used immunoSEQ multiplex PCR; TCRdb keeps in-frame clones, though not all of them. The sample lists roughly 57,000 clones, approximately 89% seen once, with 1.5% to 2.5% in the top ten. The record originates from a study of a mutant IDH1 vaccine in newly diagnosed glioma. Looking at the study overall: Once 4-6 weeks had passed after radiotherapy alone, vaccination started, or it started with temozolomide cycles. There were about 62% males and roughly 38% females among treated patients, whose mean age was approximately 41 years. Study-level results: Of all patients, nearly 95% showed vaccine-induced immune responses.

In germline, CDR1 is LGHNA, CDR2 YNFKEQ. Trimming shortened V by 0 bases and J by 1 base, and 10 bases separated the two germline ends. CDR3 length: 16 amino acids. Regarding time point: week 11, during vaccination. In every dose of vaccine, 300 ug of mutant IDH1 20-mer peptide was given alongside topical imiquimod. The chain employs TRBV4-2 and TRBJ1-3; D call uncertain. This TCR derives from a man aged 35 to 55 with glioma. Sequencing was performed on PBMCs, taken from a glioma patient whose treatment included an IDH1 peptide vaccine. CDR3 sequence: CASSQEPPRSGNTIYF. CDR3 nucleotides: TGTGCCAGCAGCCAAGAACCCCCGCGTTCTGGAAACACCATATATTTT.